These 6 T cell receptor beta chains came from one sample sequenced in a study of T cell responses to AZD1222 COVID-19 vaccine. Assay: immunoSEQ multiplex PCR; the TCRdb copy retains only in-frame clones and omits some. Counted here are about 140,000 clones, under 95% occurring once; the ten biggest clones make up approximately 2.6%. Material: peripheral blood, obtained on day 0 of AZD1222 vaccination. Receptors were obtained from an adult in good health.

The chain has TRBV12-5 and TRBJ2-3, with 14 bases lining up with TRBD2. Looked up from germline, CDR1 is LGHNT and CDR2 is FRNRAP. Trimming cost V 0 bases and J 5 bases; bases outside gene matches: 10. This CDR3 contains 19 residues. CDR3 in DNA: TGTGCTAGTGGTTTGGTACTCGGGACTAGCGGGAGTAGGGTAGATACGCAGTATTTT. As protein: CASGLVLGTSGSRVDTQYF.

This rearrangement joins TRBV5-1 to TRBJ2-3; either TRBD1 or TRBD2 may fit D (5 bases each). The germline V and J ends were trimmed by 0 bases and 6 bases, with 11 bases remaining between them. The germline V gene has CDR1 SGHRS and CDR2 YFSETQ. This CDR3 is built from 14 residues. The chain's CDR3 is CASSLAREGDTQYF. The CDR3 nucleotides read TGCGCCAGCAGCTTGGCCCGTGAGGGGGATACGCAGTATTTT.

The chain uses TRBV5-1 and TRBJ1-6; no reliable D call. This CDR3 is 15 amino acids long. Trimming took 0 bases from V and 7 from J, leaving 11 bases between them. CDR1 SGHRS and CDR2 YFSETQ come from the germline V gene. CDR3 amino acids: CASSLDSPINSPLHF. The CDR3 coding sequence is TGCGCCAGCAGCTTGGATTCGCCGATAAATTCACCCCTCCACTTT.

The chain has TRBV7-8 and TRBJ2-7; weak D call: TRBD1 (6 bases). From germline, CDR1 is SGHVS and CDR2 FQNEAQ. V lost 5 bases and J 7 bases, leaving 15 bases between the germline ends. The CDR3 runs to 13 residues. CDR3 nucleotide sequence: TGTGCCAGCAGCATAAACAGGGCGGGTGAGCAGTACTTC. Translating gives CASSINRAGEQYF.

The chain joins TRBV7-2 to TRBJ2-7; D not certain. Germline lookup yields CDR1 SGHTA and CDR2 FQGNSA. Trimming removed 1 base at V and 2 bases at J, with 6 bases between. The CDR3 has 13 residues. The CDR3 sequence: CASSLGSTYEQYF. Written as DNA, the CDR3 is TGTGCCAGCAGCTTAGGCAGTACCTACGAGCAGTACTTC. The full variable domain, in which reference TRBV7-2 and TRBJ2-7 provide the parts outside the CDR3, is GAGVSQSPSNKVTEKGKDVELRCDPISGHTALYWYRQSLGQGLEFLIYFQGNSAPDKSGLPSDRFSAERTGGSVSTLTIQRTQQEDSAVYLCASSLGSTYEQYFGPGTRLTVT.

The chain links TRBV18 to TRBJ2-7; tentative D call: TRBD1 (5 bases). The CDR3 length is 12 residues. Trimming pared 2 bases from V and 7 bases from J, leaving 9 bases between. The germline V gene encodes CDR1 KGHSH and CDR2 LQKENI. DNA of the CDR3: TGTGCCAGCTCACCAATGGGGCCGGAGCAGTACTTC. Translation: CASSPMGPEQYF.